One sample yielded the 7 T cell receptor beta chains listed below, sequenced in a study of technical replicates of blood from a handful of donors (dated by TCRdb to the late 2010s). Libraries were constructed by the immunoSEQ multiplex PCR assay. Drawn from immuneACCESS, this table holds only the in-frame rearrangements with V and J called that TCRdb kept. Clones are partly lost; checked studies trace under half to an unresolved V gene and leave the rest unexplained. Within this sample are roughly 71,000 clones, with 92% of them counted one time only. Jointly, the top ten make up over 0.35% of the sample. The sample taken for sequencing was T cells isolated from PBMCs. The receptors originated from a human donor in good health.

The genes are TRBV7-8 and TRBJ2-3; 9 bases map to TRBD1. After removal of 3 bases from V and 2 bases from J, the junction contained 3 bases not matched to a gene. CDR1 is SGHVS, CDR2 FQNEAQ, per germline. The CDR3 consists of 15 residues. CDR3 residues: CASSFDRGYTDTQYF. The CDR3 DNA reads TGTGCCAGCAGCTTTGACAGGGGGTACACAGATACGCAGTATTTT.

The CDR3 loop is CASSSLAGLNEQFF. CDR3 DNA: TGTGCCAGCAGTTCATTAGCGGGCTTAAATGAGCAGTTCTTC. V usage is TRBV27 and J usage is TRBJ2-1; TRBD2 matches at 7 bases. This CDR3 contains 14 residues. The V gene end was trimmed by 4 bases and the J gene end by 7 bases; junction bases not matched to a gene: 7. From germline, CDR1 is MNHEY and CDR2 SMNVEV (reference sequence).

The chain has TRBV5-1 and TRBJ1-4, with D uncertain. The CDR3 has 17 residues. Germline values: CDR1 SGHRS, CDR2 YFSETQ. Between the trimmed V and J ends, which lost 2 bases and 0 bases, there was a span of 14 bases. Written as DNA, the CDR3 is TGCGCCAGCAGCTTACAGATATCAGAAGCAACTAATGAAAAACTGTTTTTT. Its protein is CASSLQISEATNEKLFF.

The genes are TRBV11-3 and TRBJ2-2; TRBD1 agrees at 12 bases. Trimming took 4 bases from V and 8 from J; bases not matched to a gene: 14. The germline gives CDR1 SGHNT, CDR2 YENEEA. CDR3 length equals 18 residues. The CDR3 is CASSSSGTGGVPSGELFF. In nucleotides, the CDR3 is TGTGCCAGCAGCTCCAGTGGGACAGGGGGCGTTCCTTCGGGGGAGCTGTTTTTT.

CDR3 coding DNA: TGTGCCAGCAGCTTCCCCTTAGCGGGATCCTACGAGCAGTACTTC. This codes for CASSFPLAGSYEQYF. This chain uses TRBV7-9 with TRBJ2-7; TRBD2 matches 8 bases. Trimming cost V 3 bases and J 1 base; bases outside gene matches: 5. Germline V CDR1 and CDR2: SEHNR, FQNEAQ (reference sequence). The CDR3 loop spans 15 amino acids.

This chain uses TRBV4-1 with TRBJ1-2; no clear D gene. Germline-derived CDR1 and CDR2 are MGHRA and YSYEKL. CDR3 length: 15 residues. Between the trimmed V and J ends, which lost 1 base and 4 bases, there was a span of 13 bases. For the CDR3, the DNA is TGCGCCAGCAGCCAAGGAAGCGGGCCAGGCTATGGCTACACCTTC. This gives the protein CASSQGSGPGYGYTF.

The V gene is TRBV6-1, the J gene TRBJ2-5, with TRBD2 identical over 12 bases. V was clipped by 7 bases and J by 4 bases; unmatched bases: 7. The CDR3 sequence is 15 residues long. Germline V gene lookup returns CDR1 MNHNS and CDR2 SASEGT. For the CDR3, the DNA is TGTGCCAGCAAAACGTCTAGCGGGAGGGGAGAGACCCAGTACTTC. Its translation is CASKTSSGRGETQYF.